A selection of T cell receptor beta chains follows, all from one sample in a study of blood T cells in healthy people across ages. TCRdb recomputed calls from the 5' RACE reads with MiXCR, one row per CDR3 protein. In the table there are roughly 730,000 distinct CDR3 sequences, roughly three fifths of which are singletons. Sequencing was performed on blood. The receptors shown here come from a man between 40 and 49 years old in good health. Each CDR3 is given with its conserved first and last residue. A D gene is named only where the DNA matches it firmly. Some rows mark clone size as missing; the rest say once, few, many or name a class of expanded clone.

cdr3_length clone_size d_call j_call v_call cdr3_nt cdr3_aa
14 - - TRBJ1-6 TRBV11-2 TGTGCCAGCAGCTTGAACCCAAATGTCGAGACCCTCCACTTT CASSLNPNVETLHF
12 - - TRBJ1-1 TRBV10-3 TGTGCCATCGGCACAGGGAGTGCTGAAGCTTTCTTT CAIGTGSAEAFF
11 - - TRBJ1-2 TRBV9 TGTGCCAGCGGGGGCACCTTGGGCTACACCTTC CASGGTLGYTF
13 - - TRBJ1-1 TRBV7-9 TGTGCCAGCCGTGAGGGGGTGGACACTGAAGCTTTCTTT CASREGVDTEAFF
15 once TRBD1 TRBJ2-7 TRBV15 TGTGCCACCAGCAGAGGGGACAGGGGGGGCTACGAGCAGTACTTC CATSRGDRGGYEQYF
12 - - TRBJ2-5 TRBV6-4 TGTGCCAGCACCGCCCAAACGGAGACCCAGTACTTC CASTAQTETQYF
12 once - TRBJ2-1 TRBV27 TGTGCCAGCAGGGGGTTCTACAATGAGCAGTTCTTC CASRGFYNEQFF
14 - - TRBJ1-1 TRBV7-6 TGTGCCAGCAGCGCCTCAGGACTGAACATTGAAGCTTTCTTT CASSASGLNIEAFF
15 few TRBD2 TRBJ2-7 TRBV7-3 TGTGCCAGCAGCTCCGGAGGGACTACTTCCTACGAGCAGTACTTC CASSSGGTTSYEQYF
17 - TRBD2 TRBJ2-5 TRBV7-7 TGTGCCAGCAGCTTAGATGCGCGGACTAGCGGGATTAGTGAGCAGTACTTC CASSLDARTSGISEQYF
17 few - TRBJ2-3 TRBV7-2 TGTGCCAGCAGCTTTTACGGGGGAGGCGGTAGGGCAGATACGCAGTATTTT CASSFYGGGGRADTQYF
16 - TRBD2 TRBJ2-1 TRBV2 TGTGCCAGCAGTCCCCCACTAGCGGGAGCTCGCAATGAGCAGTTCTTC CASSPPLAGARNEQFF
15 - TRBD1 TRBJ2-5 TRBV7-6 TGTGCCAGCAGCCCAGGGACAGGGTTAGGAGCGACCCAGTACTTC CASSPGTGLGATQYF
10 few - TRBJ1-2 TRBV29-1 TGCAGCGTTCAGGGGAATGGCTACACCTTC CSVQGNGYTF